This T cell receptor (beta chain) was profiled in a study of cytomegalovirus exposure and HLA in healthy donors. Study-wide results and limits: Altogether, 150 to 200 TCR beta chains were recorded as cytomegalovirus-associated. Some V segments, TRBV6-2 and TRBV6-3 among them, were indistinguishable and were therefore excluded. Several of the most significant clusters appeared linked to common viral pathogens, based on a later analysis. With further analysis later on, most CMV-associated TCR beta chains appeared HLA-restricted.

Per germline, CDR1 LNHNV and CDR2 YYDKDF (reference sequence). The trim removed 5 bases at V and 7 bases at J, leaving 16 bases unmatched. The CDR3 sequence is 19 residues long. Both 60 Vbeta primers and 13 Jbeta primers went into the PCR. The data were produced by immunoSEQ multiplex PCR, yet TCRdb's version contains in-frame clones alone and is incomplete. The table shows about 200,000 clones, with 79% occurring only once. As regards this clone: What it recognizes is unknown.

The sequencing sample was made of PBMCs. V and J are TRBV15 and TRBJ2-1; 14 bases line up with TRBD2. The source is a male donor in good health and CMV-seropositive. CDR3 in DNA: TGTGCCACCAGCGGCGGGACTAGCGGGAGTTATCGGAGTCGAAATGAGCAGTTCTTC. Translation: CATSGGTSGSYRSRNEQFF.